The rows below give T cell receptor beta chains drawn from one sample of a study of T cell responses to AZD1222 COVID-19 vaccine. Data came from immunoSEQ multiplex PCR; TCRdb stores just in-frame clones and leaves some out. Among 35,000 to 45,000 clones listed, roughly 88% were seen once. Sequences were derived from peripheral blood, sampled 28 days after the second AZD1222 dose. Receptor source: an adult who received the AZD1222 COVID-19 vaccine. Each CDR3 is given with its conserved first and last residue. The D gene is left open where the match is weak. Expanded clones get a size class; other rows say once, few or many, or leave the size out.

v_call	d_call	clone_size	j_call	cdr3_nt	cdr3_aa
TRBV29-1	NA	NA	TRBJ1-2	TGCAGCGGGAAGGAGGCTAACTATGGCTACACCTTC	CSGKEANYGYTF
TRBV30	TRBD2	NA	TRBJ2-2	TGTGCCACTAGCGGGGGGCCCTCGAACACCGGGGAGCTGTTTTTT	CATSGGPSNTGELFF
TRBV9	TRBD1	once	TRBJ1-1	TGTGCCAGCAGCGAGGGGGACAGGGTTGGATCTGAAGCTTTCTTT	CASSEGDRVGSEAFF
TRBV5-4	TRBD2	NA	TRBJ2-1	TGTGCCAGCAGCGCCGGACTAGCGGGGAGGGGGGATGAGCAGTTCTTC	CASSAGLAGRGDEQFF
TRBV5-1	NA	NA	TRBJ1-6	TGCGCCAGCAGCGCTGCCAGGTTGGATTCACCCCTCCACTTT	CASSAARLDSPLHF
TRBV19	TRBD2	NA	TRBJ2-5	TGTGCCAGTAGTCCCCGGGCTAGCGGAGCCCAAGAGACCCAGTACTTC	CASSPRASGAQETQYF
TRBV5-4	TRBD1	NA	TRBJ1-2	TGTGCCAGCTCTACAGGGGAGTTCTATGGCTACACCTTC	CASSTGEFYGYTF
TRBV12-3/TRBV12-4	NA	NA	TRBJ2-1	TGTGCCAGCGTACCGCGGTACAATGAGCAGTTCTTC	CASVPRYNEQFF
TRBV6-1	NA	NA	TRBJ1-6	TGTGCCAGCAGTGGAACAGAAAGCTCCTATAATTCACCCCTCCACTTT	CASSGTESSYNSPLHF
TRBV6-5	NA	once	TRBJ1-1	TGTGCCACCCTCAGTCGGGCAGACAACACTGAAGCTTTCTTT	CATLSRADNTEAFF